Included here is one T cell receptor beta chain sequence, with context. Clones were read by immunoSEQ multiplex PCR, and TCRdb kept only the in-frame ones, dropping some. The table lists roughly 99,000 clones, roughly 90% of them singletons, with about 1.2% in the top ten. The sample comes from a study of OX40 agonist ivuxolimab in advanced cancers. The J segment lost 0 bases and the V segment lost 3 bases, leaving 7 bases of the junction unmatched. Germline V gives CDR1 SGHTA, CDR2 FQGTGA. The CDR3 consists of 16 residues. At cycle 4 day 1, cycle 7 day 1, and baseline, blood was sampled. The material sequenced was CD4+ or CD8+ T cells sorted from blood, taken in a trial of the OX40 agonist ivuxolimab. This TCR was recovered from an adult with an advanced solid tumor such as melanoma, head and neck, liver or kidney cancer. V is TRBV7-3 and J is TRBJ1-1, with 7 bases fitting TRBD1. The CDR3 here is CASSLGQGVLNTEAFF. The CDR3 DNA reads TGTGCCAGCAGCTTGGGGCAGGGGGTATTGAACACTGAAGCTTTCTTT.